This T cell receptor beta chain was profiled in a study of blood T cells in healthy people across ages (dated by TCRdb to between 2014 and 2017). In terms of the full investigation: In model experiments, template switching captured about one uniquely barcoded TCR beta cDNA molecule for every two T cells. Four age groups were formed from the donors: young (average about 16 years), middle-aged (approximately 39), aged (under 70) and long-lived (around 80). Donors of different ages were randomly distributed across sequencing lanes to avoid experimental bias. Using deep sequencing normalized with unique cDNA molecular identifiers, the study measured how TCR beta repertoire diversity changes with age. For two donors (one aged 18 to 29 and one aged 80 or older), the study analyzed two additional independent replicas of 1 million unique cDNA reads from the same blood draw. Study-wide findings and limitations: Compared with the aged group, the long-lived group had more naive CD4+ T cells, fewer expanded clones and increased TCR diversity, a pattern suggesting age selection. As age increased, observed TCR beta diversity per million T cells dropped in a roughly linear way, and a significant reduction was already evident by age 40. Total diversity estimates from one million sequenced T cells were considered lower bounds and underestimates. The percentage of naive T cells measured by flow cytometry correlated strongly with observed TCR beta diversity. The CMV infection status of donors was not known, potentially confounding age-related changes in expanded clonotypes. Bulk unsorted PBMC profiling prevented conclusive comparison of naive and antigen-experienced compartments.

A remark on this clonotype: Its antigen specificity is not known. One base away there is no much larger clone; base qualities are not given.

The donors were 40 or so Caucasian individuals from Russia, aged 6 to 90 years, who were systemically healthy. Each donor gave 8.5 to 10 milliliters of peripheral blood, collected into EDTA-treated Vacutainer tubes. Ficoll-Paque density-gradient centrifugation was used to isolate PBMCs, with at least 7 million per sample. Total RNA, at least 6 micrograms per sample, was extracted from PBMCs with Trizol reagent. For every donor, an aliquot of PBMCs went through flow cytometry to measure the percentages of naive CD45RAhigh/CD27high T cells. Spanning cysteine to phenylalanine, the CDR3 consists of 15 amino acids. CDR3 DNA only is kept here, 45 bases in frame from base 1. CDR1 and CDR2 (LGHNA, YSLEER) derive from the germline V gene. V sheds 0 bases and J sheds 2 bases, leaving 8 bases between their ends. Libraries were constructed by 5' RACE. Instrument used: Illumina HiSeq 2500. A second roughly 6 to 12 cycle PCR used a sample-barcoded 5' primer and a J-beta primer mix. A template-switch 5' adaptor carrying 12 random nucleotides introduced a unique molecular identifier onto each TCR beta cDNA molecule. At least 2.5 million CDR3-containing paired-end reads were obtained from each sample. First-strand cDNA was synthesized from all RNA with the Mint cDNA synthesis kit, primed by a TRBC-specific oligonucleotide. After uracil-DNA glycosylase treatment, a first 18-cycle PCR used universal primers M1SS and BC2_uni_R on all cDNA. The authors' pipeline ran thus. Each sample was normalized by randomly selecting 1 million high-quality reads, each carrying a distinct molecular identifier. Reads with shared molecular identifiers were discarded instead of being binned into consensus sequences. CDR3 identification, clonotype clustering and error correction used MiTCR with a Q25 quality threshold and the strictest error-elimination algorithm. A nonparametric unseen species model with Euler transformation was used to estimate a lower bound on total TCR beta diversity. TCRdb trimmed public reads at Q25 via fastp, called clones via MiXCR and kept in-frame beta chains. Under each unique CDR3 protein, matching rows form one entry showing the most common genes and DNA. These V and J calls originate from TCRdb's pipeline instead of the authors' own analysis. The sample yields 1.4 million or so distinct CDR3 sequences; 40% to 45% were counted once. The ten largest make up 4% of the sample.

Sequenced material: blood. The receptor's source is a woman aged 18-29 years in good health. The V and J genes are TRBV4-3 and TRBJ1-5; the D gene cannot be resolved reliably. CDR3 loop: CASSQDVRGNQPQHF. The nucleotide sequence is TGCGCCAGCAGCCAAGATGTTCGGGGCAATCAGCCCCAGCATTTT.